This T cell receptor beta chain was identified during a study of control samples from healthy donors and cancer patients. The table came from immunoSEQ multiplex PCR; TCRdb's copy has only in-frame clones and leaves some out. The table has under 70,000 clones, roughly 87% seen once. This CDR3 spans 15 amino acids. Per the germline V gene, CDR1 is LGHDT and CDR2 is YNNKEL (reference sequence). V lost 1 base and J 5 bases, leaving 14 bases between the germline ends. The TCR originated in a man aged 60 to 69 with head and neck cancer. J is TRBJ2-5 and V is TRBV3-1 (or the pseudogene TRBV3-2); D tentatively reads TRBD1 or TRBD2 (5 bases each). The sequencing sample was made of PBMCs. CDR3 sequence reads: CASSQGRGGFETQYF. The CDR3 coding sequence is TGTGCCAGCAGCCAAGGAAGGGGCGGGTTTGAGACCCAGTACTTC.